This TCR beta chain was documented in a study of T-cell memory formation after mild COVID-19. The CDR3 extends over 17 amino acids. Germline loops: CDR1 ENHRY, CDR2 SYGVKD. Trimming removed 0 bases from V and 6 bases from J, with 17 bases in between. Using its own MiXCR run on the 5' RACE reads, TCRdb lists one record per CDR3 protein. The sample records hundreds of thousands of distinct CDR3 sequences, roughly 20% being singletons. The chain uses TRBV10-3 and TRBJ2-2; D may correspond to TRBD1 or TRBD2 (6 bases each). The sequence was collected from an adult woman who had mild COVID-19 (a few samples of this study predate the infection). Cell type and time point are not known. Specimen: PBMCs or a T cell subset sorted from them (not recorded which). CDR3 nucleotides: TGTGCCATCAGTGAGTCGTGGAAAGGGGGACTCTCCGGGGAGCTGTTTTTT. Translated: CAISESWKGGLSGELFF.